A single sample is the source of the 18 T cell receptor beta chains below, sequenced in a study of PD-1 blockade in mismatch repair-deficient tumors. Clones were read by immunoSEQ multiplex PCR, and TCRdb kept only the in-frame ones, dropping some. The sample gives under 95,000 clones, 80% to 90% of which show up once; 5% to 7% is in the top ten. The material was peripheral blood, obtained 44 weeks after starting pembrolizumab. The receptors stem from an adult with mismatch repair-deficient cancer.

This clone was counted a single time. This rearrangement joins TRBV5-1 to TRBJ2-5; D is possibly TRBD1 (6 bases). The CDR3 is 17 amino acids. CDR1 is SGHRS and CDR2 is YFSETQ in the germline V gene. Trimming took off 1 base at V and 2 bases at J, with 18 bases between the two ends. The CDR3 sequence: CASSLILRDKDQETQYF. For the CDR3, the DNA is TGCGCCAGCAGCTTGATCCTCCGGGACAAGGATCAAGAGACCCAGTACTTC.

The J gene is TRBJ1-2, the V gene TRBV7-3; D gene uncertain. The CDR3 sequence is 14 residues long. From germline, CDR1 is SGHTA and CDR2 FQGTGA. V was clipped by 5 bases and J by 1 base, with 11 bases between them. CDR3: CASSPGSFNYGYTF. In DNA form, the CDR3 reads TGTGCCAGCAGCCCCGGATCTTTTAACTATGGCTACACCTTC.

The rearrangement joins TRBV7-9 to TRBJ2-1; possibly TRBD2 for D (6 bases). CDR1 and CDR2 (germline): SEHNR, FQNEAQ (reference sequence). Trimming left V 0 bases short and J 7 bases short, with 19 bases between. The CDR3 contains 17 residues. CDR3 loop: CASSLAHSTSLVNEQFF. DNA for the CDR3: TGTGCCAGCAGCTTAGCGCATTCGACTAGTTTAGTGAATGAGCAGTTCTTC. Complete variable domain (other parts from reference TRBV7-9 and TRBJ2-1): DTGVSQNPRHKITKRGQNVTFRCDPISEHNRLYWYRQTLGQGPEFLTYFQNEAQLEKSRLLSDRFSAERPKGSFSTLEIQRTEQGDSAMYLCASSLAHSTSLVNEQFFGPGTRLTVL.

The rearrangement links TRBV19 to TRBJ2-5; the match to TRBD1 covers 8 bases. In germline, CDR1 is LNHDA, CDR2 SQIVND (reference sequence). The CDR3 extends over 19 amino acids. Trimming removed 4 bases from V and 2 bases from J; junction bases left unmatched: 18. In DNA, the CDR3 is TGTGCCAGTAGTAAATCTACAGGGGGTGTGGTGGTGTCACAAGAGACCCAGTACTTC. It translates to CASSKSTGGVVVSQETQYF.

The genes are TRBV30 and TRBJ1-1; D gene unclear. Germline CDR1 and CDR2: GTSNPN and SVGIG (reference sequence). The CDR3 spans 13 residues. Deletions cut 0 bases from V and 2 bases from J, with 7 bases between. The CDR3 coding sequence is TGTGCCTGGAGTGTTAGTTCTAACACTGAAGCTTTCTTT. Protein sequence: CAWSVSSNTEAFF.

J is TRBJ1-1 and V is TRBV19; a weak D match, TRBD1 (5 bases). The V end lost 10 bases, the J end lost 1 base, and 13 bases lay between the germline ends. Germline lookup yields CDR1 LNHDA and CDR2 SQIVND (reference sequence). This CDR3 spans 13 amino acids. This chain's CDR3 is CATRRGPNTEAFF. CDR3 DNA: TGTGCCACCCGACGGGGCCCGAACACTGAAGCTTTCTTT. Using reference TRBV19 and TRBJ1-1 for the parts outside the CDR3, the full variable domain is DGGITQSPKYLFRKEGQNVTLSCEQNLNHDAMYWYRQDPGQGLRLIYYSQIVNDFQKGDIAEGYSVSREKKESFPLTVTSAQKNPTAFYLCATRRGPNTEAFFGQGTRLTVV.

The J gene is TRBJ1-2, the V gene TRBV7-3; a possible D gene is TRBD1 (5 bases). Trimming stripped 2 bases from V and 8 bases from J, with 12 bases between. Per the germline V gene, CDR1 is SGHTA and CDR2 is FQGTGA. CDR3 length equals 13 residues. The CDR3 protein is CASSLGQGGGYTF. CDR3 coding DNA: TGTGCCAGCAGCTTAGGGCAGGGAGGAGGCTACACCTTC.

CDR3 DNA: TGTGCCTGGAGTACCCGGACAGGGGGCGCAGAGACCCAGTACTTC. Its translation is CAWSTRTGGAETQYF. The chain carries TRBV30 and TRBJ2-5; 11 nucleotides line up with TRBD1. This CDR3 region has 15 residues. Germline V gives CDR1 GTSNPN, CDR2 SVGIG (reference sequence). Unmatched junction bases numbered 6, after V lost 2 bases and J lost 4 bases.

The count of this clone is one. The chain links TRBV7-3 to TRBJ2-2; D remains unclear. Germline V CDR1 and CDR2: SGHTA, FQGTGA. V lost 2 bases and J lost 6, with 4 bases in between. CDR3 length: 12 residues. The chain's CDR3 is CASSLVSGELFF. The CDR3 DNA reads as TGTGCCAGCAGCTTAGTGTCCGGGGAGCTGTTTTTT.

The chain joins TRBV4-1 to TRBJ1-2; 7 bases fit TRBD1. V lost 2 bases, J lost 3 bases, and 6 bases stayed unmatched. Looked up from germline, CDR1 is MGHRA and CDR2 is YSYEKL. This CDR3 is built from 15 residues. The CDR3 DNA sequence: TGCGCCAGCAGCCAAACTCGGGACAGACACTATGGCTACACCTTC. This codes for CASSQTRDRHYGYTF.

V gene TRBV7-9 combines with J gene TRBJ2-7; possibly TRBD1 for D (5 bases). The V end was cut by 1 base, the J end by 1 base, with 8 bases between. Per the germline V gene, CDR1 is SEHNR and CDR2 is FQNEAQ (reference sequence). The CDR3 has 14 amino acids. In DNA, the CDR3 is TGTGCCAGCAGCTTAGATCAGGGTTCCTACGAGCAGTACTTC. As protein: CASSLDQGSYEQYF.

This rearrangement joins TRBV7-9 to TRBJ2-1; D gene ambiguous. This CDR3 contains 11 residues. V was trimmed by 8 bases and J by 2 bases, leaving 4 bases between them. Germline loops: CDR1 SEHNR, CDR2 FQNEAQ (reference sequence). The CDR3 reads CASGTYNEQFF. As DNA, the CDR3 is TGTGCCAGCGGCACCTACAATGAGCAGTTCTTC. Using reference TRBV7-9 and TRBJ2-1 for the parts outside the CDR3, the full variable domain is DTGVSQNPRHKITKRGQNVTFRCDPISEHNRLYWYRQTLGQGPEFLTYFQNEAQLEKSRLLSDRFSAERPKGSFSTLEIQRTEQGDSAMYLCASGTYNEQFFGPGTRLTVL.

The V and J genes are TRBV28 and TRBJ2-5, with D perhaps matching TRBD1 (6 bases). The germline CDR1 and CDR2 sequences are MDHEN and SYDVKM. The V end was cut by 6 bases, the J end by 5 bases, with 19 bases between. The CDR3 sequence is 15 residues long. The CDR3 bases are TGTGCCAGCAGCCCCGATGGCAGGGGAGTCGAGACCCAGTACTTC. Its translation: CASSPDGRGVETQYF.

In this sample, this clone turned up a few times. The rearrangement uses TRBV10-1 and TRBJ2-7; the match to TRBD1 covers 9 bases. This CDR3 region has 14 residues. Germline values: CDR1 WNHNN, CDR2 SYGVQD (reference sequence). Trimming took 3 bases from V and 2 from J; bases not matched to a gene: 2. The CDR3, as DNA: TGCGCCAGCAGTGAAGGACAGGGGACCTACGAGCAGTACTTC. This codes for CASSEGQGTYEQYF.

V usage is TRBV27 and J usage is TRBJ1-1; no definite D call. Per the germline V gene, CDR1 is MNHEY and CDR2 is SMNVEV (reference sequence). The CDR3 consists of 15 residues. The V gene lost 0 bases and the J gene lost 11 bases, with 19 bases spanning the gap. The CDR3, as DNA: TGTGCCAGCAGTTTATCGATGGACCAGTCCCTGGGGGCTTTCTTT. This gives the protein CASSLSMDQSLGAFF.

V is TRBV7-6 and J is TRBJ1-3; tentative D call: TRBD1 (5 bases). CDR3 length: 16 amino acids. Trimming took off 0 bases at V and 0 bases at J, with 9 bases between the two ends. Germline lookup yields CDR1 SGHVS and CDR2 FNYEAQ. CDR3: CASSLATVNSGNTIYF. The CDR3 bases are TGTGCCAGCAGCTTAGCGACAGTGAACTCTGGAAACACCATATATTTT. Looking up the rest from reference TRBV7-6 and TRBJ1-3 gives the full variable domain: GAGVSQSPRYKVTKRGQDVALRCDPISGHVSLYWYRQALGQGPEFLTYFNYEAQQDKSGLPNDRFSAERPEGSISTLTIQRTEQRDSAMYRCASSLATVNSGNTIYFGEGSWLTVV.

This chain uses TRBV9 with TRBJ1-5; possibly TRBD1 for D (6 bases). The CDR3 is 15 residues long. Per germline, CDR1 SGDLS and CDR2 YYNGEE. V gave up 4 bases and J gave up 3 bases, with 14 bases separating them. The CDR3 here is CASSPQGQLNQPQHF. CDR3 in DNA: TGTGCCAGCAGCCCTCAAGGACAGCTCAATCAGCCCCAGCATTTT.

This clone appeared a single time. V is TRBV7-6 and J is TRBJ2-3; D is uncertain. The V end was cut by 3 bases, the J end by 4 bases, with 8 bases between. CDR3 length: 13 residues. Looked up from germline, CDR1 is SGHVS and CDR2 is FNYEAQ. CDR3 protein: CASSFLESDTQYF. CDR3 DNA sequence: TGTGCCAGCAGCTTTTTGGAGTCAGATACGCAGTATTTT.